The following is a T cell receptor (beta chain) sequence with its context. The data were produced by immunoSEQ multiplex PCR, yet TCRdb's version contains in-frame clones alone and is incomplete. The profile shows roughly 150,000 clones, around 83% of them singletons. These data originate in a study of blood T cell repertoires in COVID-19. At the level of the study: From T cells, B-cell-depleted T cells, or PBMCs came the material, which was cDNA or gDNA.

V was trimmed by 3 bases and J by 3 bases, leaving 8 bases between them. CDR3 size: 13 residues. Germline CDR1 is LNHDA and CDR2 is SQIVND (reference sequence). The sample comprised peripheral blood. The sequence was obtained from a woman between 45 and 60 years old in a cohort sampled during active or convalescent COVID-19. The chain links TRBV19 to TRBJ1-2, with D possibly matching TRBD1 (5 bases). CDR3 sequence: CASSMGPDYGYTF. The CDR3, as DNA: TGTGCCAGTAGTATGGGGCCTGACTATGGCTACACCTTC. Complete variable domain (other parts from reference TRBV19 and TRBJ1-2): DGGITQSPKYLFRKEGQNVTLSCEQNLNHDAMYWYRQDPGQGLRLIYYSQIVNDFQKGDIAEGYSVSREKKESFPLTVTSAQKNPTAFYLCASSMGPDYGYTFGSGTRLTVV.